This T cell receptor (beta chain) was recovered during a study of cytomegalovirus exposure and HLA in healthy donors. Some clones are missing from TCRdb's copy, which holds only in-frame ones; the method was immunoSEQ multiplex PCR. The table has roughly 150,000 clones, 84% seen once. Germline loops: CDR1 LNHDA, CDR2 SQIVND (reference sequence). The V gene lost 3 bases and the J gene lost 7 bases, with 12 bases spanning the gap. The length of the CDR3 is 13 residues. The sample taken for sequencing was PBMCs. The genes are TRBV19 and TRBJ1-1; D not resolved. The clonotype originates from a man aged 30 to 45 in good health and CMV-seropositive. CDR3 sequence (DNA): TGTGCCAGTAGTATGGGTCAGGAACTTGAAGCTTTCTTT. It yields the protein CASSMGQELEAFF.